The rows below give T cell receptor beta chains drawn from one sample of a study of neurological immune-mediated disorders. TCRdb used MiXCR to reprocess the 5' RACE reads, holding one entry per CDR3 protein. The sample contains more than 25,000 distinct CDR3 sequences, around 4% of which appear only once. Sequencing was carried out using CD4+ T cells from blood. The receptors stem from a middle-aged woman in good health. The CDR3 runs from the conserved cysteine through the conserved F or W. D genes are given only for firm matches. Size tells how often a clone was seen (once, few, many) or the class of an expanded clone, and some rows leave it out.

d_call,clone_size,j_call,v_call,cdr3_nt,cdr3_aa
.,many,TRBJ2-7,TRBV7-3,TGTGCCAGCAGCTTAAACGCGGGGACCGCCTACGAGCAGTACTTC,CASSLNAGTAYEQYF
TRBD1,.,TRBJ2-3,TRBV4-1,TGTGCCAGCAGCCAAGGGGGACAGGGCTCAGATACGCAGTATTTT,CASSQGGQGSDTQYF
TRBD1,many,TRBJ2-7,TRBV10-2,TGCGCCAGCAGCCCGGACAGGGGGACCTCCTACGAGCAGTACTTC,CASSPDRGTSYEQYF
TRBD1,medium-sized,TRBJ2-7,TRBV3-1,TGTGCCAGCAGCCCCCGGACAGGGGTCAACGAGCAGTACTTC,CASSPRTGVNEQYF
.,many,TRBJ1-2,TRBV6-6,TGTGCCAGCAGACCTAGAGAGGGGTTAGTTTATGGCTACACCTTC,CASRPREGLVYGYTF
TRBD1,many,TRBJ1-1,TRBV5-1,TGCGCCAGCAGAATTGGGGACAGATTGAACACTGAAGCTTTCTTT,CASRIGDRLNTEAFF
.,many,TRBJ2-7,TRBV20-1,TGCAGTGCTAGGGCACAGGTCGCCTACGAGCAGTACTTC,CSARAQVAYEQYF
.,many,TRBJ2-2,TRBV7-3,TGTGCCAGCAGCCTGTCACGGACCGGGGAGCTGTTTTTT,CASSLSRTGELFF
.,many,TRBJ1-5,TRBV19,TGTGCCAGTAGTAGTATATCGGGGGGGGTTACTCCTTATGCGCCCCAGCATTTT,CASSSISGGVTPYAPQHF
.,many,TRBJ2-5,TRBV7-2,TGTGCCAGCAGCTTATCGGGCGGCAGGGCAGAGACCCAGTACTTC,CASSLSGGRAETQYF
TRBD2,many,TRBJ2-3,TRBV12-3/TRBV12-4,TGTGCCAGCAGTCTTCGACTAGCGGATCTCACAGATACGCAGTATTTT,CASSLRLADLTDTQYF
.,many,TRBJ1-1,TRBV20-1,TGCAGTGCCGGGAGGGGGAACACTGAAGCTTTCTTT,CSAGRGNTEAFF
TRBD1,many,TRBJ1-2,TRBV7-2,TGTGCCAGCAGCGCACAGGGGGGTGACTATGGCTACACCTTC,CASSAQGGDYGYTF
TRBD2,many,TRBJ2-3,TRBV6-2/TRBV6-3,TGTGCCAGCAGTTCTGGACTAGCGGGGGCCGGGGATACGCAGTATTTT,CASSSGLAGAGDTQYF
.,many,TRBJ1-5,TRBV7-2,TGTGCCAGCAGCTTAGTGGGTAGCAATCAGCCCCAGCATTTT,CASSLVGSNQPQHF
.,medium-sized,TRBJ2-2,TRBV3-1,TGTGCCAGCAGCGGCGGGGCGGGCACCGGGGAGCTGTTTTTT,CASSGGAGTGELFF
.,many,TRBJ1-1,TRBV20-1,TGCAGTGCTAGGGACAGTTTTGAAGCTTTCTTT,CSARDSFEAFF
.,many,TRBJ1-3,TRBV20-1,TGCAGTGCTCCTGACAGAGGCTTGGGGGGAAACACCATATATTTT,CSAPDRGLGGNTIYF
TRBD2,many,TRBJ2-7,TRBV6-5,TGTGCCAGCAGCGAAGCGGGGTCCCCCTCCTACGAGCAGTACTTC,CASSEAGSPSYEQYF
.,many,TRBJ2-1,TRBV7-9,TGTGCCAGCACCCAGGGGACGGCATTCTACAATGAGCAGTTCTTC,CASTQGTAFYNEQFF
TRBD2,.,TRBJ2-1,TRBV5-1,TGCGCCAGCAGCTGGGGCGGGACTAAGTCCTACAATGAGCAGTTCTTC,CASSWGGTKSYNEQFF
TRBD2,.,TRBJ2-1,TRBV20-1,TGCAGTGCTAGGACGGGACTAGACCTTTACAATGAGCAGTTCTTC,CSARTGLDLYNEQFF
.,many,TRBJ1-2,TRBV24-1,TGTGCCACCAGTGATGTGGGCTCCTCCAGCGGCTACACCTTC,CATSDVGSSSGYTF
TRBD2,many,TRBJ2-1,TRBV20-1,TGCAGTGCTGCCGGGACTAGCGGGTACAATGAGCAGTTCTTC,CSAAGTSGYNEQFF
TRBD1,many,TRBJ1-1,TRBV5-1,TGCGCCAGCACCGCGACAGGGTACACTGAAGCTTTCTTT,CASTATGYTEAFF
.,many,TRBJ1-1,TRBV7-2,TGTGCCAGCAGCTTTTCAGTCACATTCTCCGGGATTATGAACACTGAAGCTTTCTTT,CASSFSVTFSGIMNTEAFF
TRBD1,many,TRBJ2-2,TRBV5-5,TGTGCCAGCAGCTTGTTCCCCAGGGGGCGTACCGGGGAGCTGTTTTTT,CASSLFPRGRTGELFF
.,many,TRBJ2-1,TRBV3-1,TGTGCCAGCAGCCAAGTCCAAAATGAGCAGTTCTTC,CASSQVQNEQFF
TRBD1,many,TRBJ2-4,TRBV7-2,TGTGCCAGCAGCACGGGACAGGGGGCAAACATTCAGTACTTC,CASSTGQGANIQYF
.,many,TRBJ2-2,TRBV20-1,TGCAGTGCTAGGCCGGGACGGACGGACACCGGGGAGCTGTTTTTT,CSARPGRTDTGELFF
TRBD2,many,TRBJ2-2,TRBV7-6,TGTGCCAGCAGCTCTGAGACTAGCGGGTTCACCGGGGAGCTGTTTTTT,CASSSETSGFTGELFF